Each of the 9 T cell receptor beta chains below was sequenced from the same sample in a study of memory CD4+ T cells and cytomegalovirus serostatus. TCRdb keeps only in-frame clones here, not all; method: immunoSEQ multiplex PCR. The table shows about 75,000 clones, with roughly 80% occurring only once. Single viable CD3+CD4+CD8-CD45RO+ cells were sorted as the memory CD4+ T cells. The material sequenced was memory CD4+ T cells from blood. These receptors originate from an adult in good health and CMV-seropositive.

The genes are TRBV15 and TRBJ1-6, with D possibly matching TRBD1 (5 bases). V was cut by 4 bases and J by 8 bases, with 12 bases left in between. Germline values: CDR1 LNHNV, CDR2 YYDKDF (reference sequence). The CDR3 extends over 14 amino acids. CDR3 in DNA: TGTGCCACCAGCACCAGGGTTTTGGATTCACCCCTCCACTTT. It codes for CATSTRVLDSPLHF.

This clone was detected only once. Written as DNA, the CDR3 is TGCGCCAGCAGCCCGTTATTTCTGGGCCTTCGGCGTGAAAAACTGTTTTTT. Its protein is CASSPLFLGLRREKLFF. The rearrangement joins TRBV4-1 to TRBJ1-4; D is ambiguous. CDR3 length equals 17 residues. Looked up from germline, CDR1 is MGHRA and CDR2 is YSYEKL. V was trimmed by 4 bases and J by 7 bases, leaving 22 bases between them.

V gene TRBV7-2 combines with J gene TRBJ1-2; D unclear. Trimming left V 5 bases short and J 2 bases short, with 12 bases between. The CDR3 sequence is 14 residues long. The germline gives CDR1 SGHTA, CDR2 FQGNSA. The CDR3 DNA is TGTGCCAGCAGCGGAAAGACGGGCAACTATGGCTACACCTTC. Its protein is CASSGKTGNYGYTF.

V and J are TRBV6-5 and TRBJ2-3; D might be TRBD2 (6 bases). This CDR3 is built from 14 residues. CDR1 MNHEY and CDR2 SVGAGI come from the germline V gene. The V and J ends lost 5 bases and 1 base respectively, with 10 bases between them. CDR3 sequence: CASSRDFRTDTQYF. DNA for the CDR3: TGTGCCAGCAGTCGGGACTTTCGCACAGATACGCAGTATTTT.

The chain couples TRBV5-1 to TRBJ1-2; 7 bases map to TRBD1. The germline CDR1 and CDR2 sequences are SGHRS and YFSETQ. Trimming removed 4 bases from V and 0 bases from J; junction bases left unmatched: 9. The CDR3 contains 16 residues. DNA for the CDR3: TGCGCCAGCAGCCCCCGGGACAGTTCCTCTAACTATGGCTACACCTTC. Protein product: CASSPRDSSSNYGYTF.

J is TRBJ1-1 and V is TRBV30, with D unclear. With 0 bases removed from V and 1 base from J, the gap between germline ends came to 9 bases. In germline, CDR1 is GTSNPN, CDR2 SVGIG (reference sequence). CDR3 length equals 14 residues. The CDR3: CAWSVTGGNTEAFF. The CDR3 DNA is TGTGCCTGGAGTGTAACCGGAGGGAACACTGAAGCTTTCTTT. The whole variable domain, remainder taken from reference TRBV30 and TRBJ1-1, is SQTIHQWPATLVQPVGSPLSLECTVEGTSNPNLYWYRQAAGRGLQLLFYSVGIGQISSEVPQNLSASRPQDRQFILSSKKLLLSDSGFYLCAWSVTGGNTEAFFGQGTRLTVV.

This clone was seen only once. The rearrangement links TRBV20-1 to TRBJ1-1, with D uncertain. The germline gives CDR1 DFQATT, CDR2 SNEGSKA (reference sequence). The CDR3 loop spans 11 amino acids. V was shortened by 6 bases and J by 2 bases, with 7 bases between the two germline ends. CDR3 sequence reads: CSAHSNTEAFF. The CDR3 nucleotides read TGCAGTGCGCACAGTAACACTGAAGCTTTCTTT.

The CDR3 sequence: CASSSGLAGGLETQYF. In DNA, the CDR3 is TGTGCCAGTAGTAGCGGACTAGCGGGGGGGCTGGAGACCCAGTACTTC. The V gene is TRBV19, the J gene TRBJ2-5, with 15 bases fitting TRBD2. The junction had 5 bases not matched to a gene; V was cut back by 4 bases and J by 5 bases. From germline, CDR1 is LNHDA and CDR2 SQIVND (reference sequence). This CDR3 spans 16 amino acids.

This clone was seen a few times. V and J are TRBV21-1 and TRBJ1-2. TRBV21-1 is a pseudogene segment. CDR3 length: 13 amino acids. CDR3: CASRRVYNYGYTF. CDR3 bases: TGTGCCAGCAGACGAGTTTATAACTATGGCTACACCTTC.